This entry lists 30 T cell receptor beta chains sequenced from one sample in a study of cytomegalovirus exposure and HLA in healthy donors. Primers: 60 Vbeta forward and 13 Jbeta reverse. The assay was immunoSEQ multiplex PCR, and TCRdb's table has in-frame clones only and misses some. The table lists 180,000 or so clones, about three quarters of them singletons, with around 1.5% in the top ten. The sample taken for sequencing was PBMCs. These TCRs come from a man aged 18 to 29 in good health and CMV-seronegative.

With regard to this clone: This sample also contains other DNA sequences that code for the same CDR3. V and J are TRBV6-1 and TRBJ1-5; weak D call: TRBD1 (5 bases). The germline V gene encodes CDR1 MNHNS and CDR2 SASEGT. CDR3 length equals 13 residues. Trimming pared 2 bases from V and 4 bases from J, leaving 6 bases between. As DNA, the CDR3 is TGTGCCAGCAGTGAAACAGGTAATCAGCCCCAGCATTTT. Translating gives CASSETGNQPQHF.

This clone was picked up one time. The chain couples TRBV19 to TRBJ2-1; 7 nucleotides align to TRBD2. The CDR3 loop spans 16 amino acids. J was trimmed by 0 bases and V by 3 bases; bases with no gene match: 5. CDR1 and CDR2 (germline): LNHDA, SQIVND (reference sequence). The CDR3 DNA follows: TGTGCCAGTAGTATGTACGGCGGGAGCTCCTACAATGAGCAGTTCTTC. Translating it yields CASSMYGGSSYNEQFF.

This sequence joins TRBV5-1 and TRBJ2-5; the D gene is possibly TRBD1 (6 bases). This CDR3 has 13 residues. Trimming cost V 2 bases and J 7 bases, with 12 bases left between them. CDR1 and CDR2 (germline): SGHRS, YFSETQ. The CDR3 bases are TGCGCCAGCAGCTTTGACCTACAGGGGACCCAGTACTTC. Translating gives CASSFDLQGTQYF.

There are a few counts of this clone. V and J are TRBV28 and TRBJ2-7; D is undetermined. The V and J ends lost 5 bases and 4 bases respectively, with 15 bases between them. The CDR3 is made up of 14 amino acids. CDR1 and CDR2 (germline): MDHEN, SYDVKM. As DNA, the CDR3 is TGTGCCAGCAGTCCCCCCTCGATCGGGTACGAGCAGTACTTC. Its translation is CASSPPSIGYEQYF. Full variable domain (rest looked up from reference TRBV28 and TRBJ2-7): DVKVTQSSRYLVKRTGEKVFLECVQDMDHENMFWYRQDPGLGLRLIYFSYDVKMKEKGDIPEGYSVSREKKERFSLILESASTNQTSMYLCASSPPSIGYEQYFGPGTRLTVT.

The V gene is TRBV7-9, the J gene TRBJ2-3; a possible D gene is TRBD2 (6 bases). Germline loops: CDR1 SEHNR, CDR2 FQNEAQ (reference sequence). Trimming removed 1 base from V and 1 base from J, with 9 bases in between. The CDR3 covers 15 residues. This chain's CDR3 is CASSLDGSGTDTQYF. Here the CDR3 DNA reads TGTGCCAGCAGCTTAGACGGGAGCGGCACAGATACGCAGTATTTT.

The chain is built from TRBV4-1 and TRBJ1-4, with D unclear. The CDR3 totals 16 residues. V lost 1 base and J 8 bases, leaving 17 bases between the germline ends. Germline lookup yields CDR1 MGHRA and CDR2 YSYEKL. CDR3 in amino acids: CASSQVISDSREKLFF. In nucleotides, the CDR3 is TGCGCCAGCAGCCAAGTAATTTCGGACTCTCGAGAAAAACTGTTTTTT.

The chain links TRBV19 to TRBJ2-7; 10 bases match TRBD2. V trimming: 4 bases; J trimming: 2 bases; junction bases outside the gene matches: 5. Germline CDR1 is LNHDA and CDR2 is SQIVND (reference sequence). This CDR3 has 15 residues. CDR3 sequence (DNA): TGTGCCAGTAGTAGAGGACTAGCGGACCCCTACGAGCAGTACTTC. This translates into CASSRGLADPYEQYF.

The rearrangement links TRBV6-6 to TRBJ1-4; 7 nucleotides agree with TRBD1. From germline, CDR1 is MNHNY and CDR2 SVGAGI (reference sequence). This CDR3 is built from 15 residues. The V and J ends lost 2 bases and 7 bases, in that order; junction bases with no gene match: 7. CDR3 sequence reads: CASSYRARGSEKLFF. In DNA form, the CDR3 reads TGTGCCAGCAGTTACAGGGCCAGGGGGAGTGAAAAACTGTTTTTT.

This chain uses TRBV6-6 with TRBJ1-5; D ambiguous. This CDR3 is built from 12 residues. The V and J ends lost 6 bases and 5 bases respectively, with 8 bases between them. The germline V gene encodes CDR1 MNHNY and CDR2 SVGAGI (reference sequence). This chain's CDR3 is CASRPPDQPQHF. CDR3 DNA: TGTGCCAGCAGGCCCCCGGATCAGCCCCAGCATTTT.

The chain uses TRBV2 and TRBJ2-2, with TRBD2 as a possible D gene (6 bases). V was pared by 6 bases and J by 6 bases, with 17 bases between. This CDR3 is 15 amino acids long. CDR1 is SNHLY and CDR2 is FYNNEI in the germline V gene. CDR3 bases: TGTGCCAGCAGCGAGGGCCCACGCGGGGCCGGGGAGCTGTTTTTT. Translation gives CASSEGPRGAGELFF. Supplemented by reference TRBV2 and TRBJ2-2, the full variable domain reads EPEVTQTPSHQVTQMGQEVILRCVPISNHLYFYWYRQILGQKVEFLVSFYNNEISEKSEIFDDQFSVERPDGSNFTLKIRSTKLEDSAMYFCASSEGPRGAGELFFGEGSRLTVL.

The CDR3 nucleotides are TGTGCCAGCAGCGTAGATCCAACAGCTAACTATGGCTACACCTTC. This codes for CASSVDPTANYGYTF. The gene calls are TRBV9 and TRBJ1-2; D is unclear. Germline values: CDR1 SGDLS, CDR2 YYNGEE. The CDR3 runs 15 residues. V was pared by 0 bases and J by 0 bases, with 9 bases between.

This chain joins TRBV30 and TRBJ2-7; maybe TRBD1 (5 bases). The CDR3 extends over 14 amino acids. V gave up 2 bases and J gave up 0 bases, with 11 bases separating them. Germline CDR1 and CDR2: GTSNPN and SVGIG (reference sequence). The CDR3 coding sequence is TGTGCCTGGAGTCAGGGTTTAACCTCCTACGAGCAGTACTTC. As protein: CAWSQGLTSYEQYF.

This clone was detected only once. This CDR3 is CAWSVAYNSPLHF. CDR3 DNA: TGTGCCTGGAGTGTGGCTTATAATTCACCCCTCCACTTT. This rearrangement joins TRBV30 to TRBJ1-6; D remains ambiguous. Germline assignment: CDR1 GTSNPN and CDR2 SVGIG (reference sequence). V was clipped by 0 bases and J by 4 bases, with 4 bases between them. This CDR3 contains 13 residues.

V and J are TRBV4-1 and TRBJ2-2; maybe TRBD1 (5 bases). The V end was cut by 2 bases, the J end by 2 bases, with 12 bases between. CDR1 is MGHRA, CDR2 YSYEKL, per germline. This CDR3 is 16 amino acids long. CDR3 loop: CASSQSGHTNTGELFF. For the CDR3, the DNA is TGCGCCAGCAGCCAATCCGGACATACCAACACCGGGGAGCTGTTTTTT.

This clone showed up just a few times. J is TRBJ1-5 and V is TRBV27; TRBD1 aligns across 8 bases. V was pared by 2 bases and J by 7 bases, with 10 bases of the junction left unmatched. CDR3 length: 16 residues. Germline lookup yields CDR1 MNHEY and CDR2 SMNVEV (reference sequence). CDR3 protein: CASSLNGGQGWQPQHF. As DNA, the CDR3 is TGTGCCAGCAGTTTAAATGGTGGACAGGGTTGGCAGCCCCAGCATTTT.

The genes are TRBV7-6 and TRBJ2-7; D is undetermined. Germline V gene lookup returns CDR1 SGHVS and CDR2 FNYEAQ. The CDR3 has 14 amino acids. V gave up 3 bases and J gave up 5 bases, with 14 bases separating them. The CDR3 sequence is CASSLGPIVNEQYF. The CDR3 DNA reads TGTGCCAGCAGCTTGGGCCCAATCGTGAACGAGCAGTACTTC.

This clone came up a few times. The V gene is TRBV9, the J gene TRBJ1-3; D is undetermined. In germline, CDR1 is SGDLS, CDR2 YYNGEE. V lost 0 bases, J lost 2 bases, and 9 bases lay in between. CDR3 length: 15 amino acids. CDR3 in amino acids: CASSVDERAGNTIYF. CDR3 coding DNA: TGTGCCAGCAGCGTAGACGAGAGAGCTGGAAACACCATATATTTT.

The chain has TRBV6-5 and TRBJ2-7; TRBD1 aligns across 7 bases. V gave up 2 bases and J gave up 1 base; unmatched junction bases: 5. The CDR3 totals 15 residues. The V gene's germline CDR1 is MNHEY and CDR2 SVGAGI. DNA for the CDR3: TGTGCCAGCAGTTACCGGGACAGCAAATCCTACGAGCAGTACTTC. Its protein is CASSYRDSKSYEQYF.

The chain carries TRBV7-9 and TRBJ2-1; D perhaps matches TRBD2 (6 bases). The CDR3 runs to 15 residues. With 2 bases removed from V and 5 bases from J, the gap between germline ends came to 13 bases. Per the germline V gene, CDR1 is SEHNR and CDR2 is FQNEAQ (reference sequence). The CDR3 region is CASSLFRAGNNEQFF. The CDR3 region has the DNA TGTGCCAGCAGCTTATTTCGAGCGGGTAACAATGAGCAGTTCTTC.

The chain employs TRBV11-2 and TRBJ1-1; no reliable D call. The CDR3 contains 17 residues. Germline V gene data show CDR1 as SGHAT and CDR2 as FQNNGV. Trimming removed 4 bases at V and 0 bases at J, with 18 bases between. CDR3 nucleotides: TGTGCCAGCAGCTACAGCAACCCAAACTTAATGAACACTGAAGCTTTCTTT. This codes for CASSYSNPNLMNTEAFF.

This clone has only a few counts. The CDR3, as DNA: TGTGCCACCAGCACTGACAGGGCTGGCTACACCTTC. This codes for CATSTDRAGYTF. The chain has TRBV15 and TRBJ1-2; the match to TRBD1 covers 7 bases. The CDR3 is 12 residues long. V shed 4 bases, J shed 7 bases, and the junction held 3 bases outside the gene matches. Germline lookup yields CDR1 LNHNV and CDR2 YYDKDF (reference sequence).

The sample holds one count of this clone. An end of the junction does not agree with germline; a read error may underlie this. The gene calls are TRBV5-4 and TRBJ1-1, with a tentative D call TRBD1 (5 bases). Looked up from germline, CDR1 is SGHNT and CDR2 is YYREEE (reference sequence). This CDR3 comprises 15 residues. CDR3: CASSTSWGLKTEAFF. The CDR3 region has the DNA TGTGCCAGCAGCACCTCTTGGGGACTGAAGACTGAAGCTTTCTTT.

The chain employs TRBV30 and TRBJ1-1, with D possibly TRBD1 on 6 matching bases. CDR3 length: 12 amino acids. Germline V gives CDR1 GTSNPN, CDR2 SVGIG (reference sequence). Trimming left V 4 bases short and J 0 bases short, with 6 bases between. The chain's CDR3 is CAWTGVNTEAFF. CDR3 nucleotide sequence: TGTGCCTGGACAGGGGTGAACACTGAAGCTTTCTTT.

This clone occurred a few times. The chain couples TRBV5-6 to TRBJ1-2; D is unclear. The germline CDR1 and CDR2 sequences are SGHDT and YYEEEE. Trimming removed 4 bases at V and 8 bases at J, with 15 bases between. The CDR3 is 13 amino acids. CDR3 nucleotide sequence: TGTGCCAGCAGCCACCGGAAGGGCGGGGGCTACACCTTC. It yields the protein CASSHRKGGGYTF. Full variable domain (rest looked up from reference TRBV5-6 and TRBJ1-2): DAGVTQSPTHLIKTRGQQVTLRCSPKSGHDTVSWYQQALGQGPQFIFQYYEEEERQRGNFPDRFSGHQFPNYSSELNVNALLLGDSALYLCASSHRKGGGYTFGSGTRLTVV.

The V and J genes are TRBV6-1 and TRBJ1-1; D possibly corresponds to TRBD1 (6 bases). The CDR3 has 14 residues. V gave up 6 bases and J gave up 0 bases, with 11 bases separating them. Germline V lookup: CDR1 MNHNS, CDR2 SASEGT. The CDR3 loop is CASSYRALNTEAFF. The CDR3 nucleotides read TGTGCCAGCAGCTACAGGGCTTTGAACACTGAAGCTTTCTTT.

The V and J genes are TRBV7-3 and TRBJ2-1, with 9 bases aligning to TRBD2. Trimming removed 2 bases from V and 3 bases from J; junction bases left unmatched: 2. Germline loops: CDR1 SGHTA, CDR2 FQGTGA. The CDR3 contains 15 residues. CDR3: CASSLRGRGYNEQFF. Here the CDR3 DNA reads TGTGCCAGCAGCTTACGCGGGAGGGGCTACAATGAGCAGTTCTTC.

The rearrangement links TRBV2 to TRBJ1-1; tentative D call: TRBD1 (6 bases). V was trimmed by 9 bases and J by 1 base, leaving 15 bases between them. The germline V gene has CDR1 SNHLY and CDR2 FYNNEI. CDR3 length: 14 amino acids. The CDR3 nucleotides read TGTGCCAGTATTTTCGACAGGACGAACACTGAAGCTTTCTTT. This gives the protein CASIFDRTNTEAFF.

The chain employs TRBV19 and TRBJ2-7, with D possibly matching TRBD2 (6 bases). There are 14 residues in the CDR3. Per germline, CDR1 LNHDA and CDR2 SQIVND (reference sequence). The ends were cut back, 3 bases at V and 7 bases at J, with 16 bases in the middle. In DNA form, the CDR3 reads TGTGCCAGTAGTATTACGGGAGTGACGGGAGAGCAGTACTTC. It yields the protein CASSITGVTGEQYF. The whole variable domain, remainder taken from reference TRBV19 and TRBJ2-7, is DGGITQSPKYLFRKEGQNVTLSCEQNLNHDAMYWYRQDPGQGLRLIYYSQIVNDFQKGDIAEGYSVSREKKESFPLTVTSAQKNPTAFYLCASSITGVTGEQYFGPGTRLTVT.

In DNA form, the CDR3 reads TGTGCCAGCAGCCCAACGGGAGGTAGCAATCAGCCCCAGCATTTT. Its protein is CASSPTGGSNQPQHF. The chain employs TRBV7-9 and TRBJ1-5; D is undetermined. This CDR3 is 15 amino acids long. The germline V gene encodes CDR1 SEHNR and CDR2 FQNEAQ (reference sequence). Trimming removed 5 bases from V and 0 bases from J, with 11 bases in between.

The chain combines TRBV27 with TRBJ2-2, with a possible D match to TRBD2 (6 bases). V lost 0 bases and J 0 bases, leaving 20 bases between the germline ends. The CDR3 totals 20 residues. CDR1 is MNHEY, CDR2 SMNVEV, per germline (reference sequence). CDR3 coding DNA: TGTGCCAGCAGTTTATCGGGGGGAGTTGATTACATACCGAACACCGGGGAGCTGTTTTTT. Amino acids: CASSLSGGVDYIPNTGELFF.